The clone carrying this T cell receptor (beta chain) was observed once. cDNA came from around 0.5 to 1 ug RNA primed by random hexamers. Amplification of TCR beta CDR3 was carried out by immunoSEQ multiplex PCR, which covered 54 Vbeta and 13 Jbeta segments. TCRdb used MiXCR to reprocess the immunoSEQ multiplex PCR reads, holding one entry per CDR3 protein. The sample consists of approximately 210,000 distinct CDR3 sequences, about 94% of them appearing once. The entry originates in a study of CD8 T cells in Susac syndrome. Study-level background: Of the sequenced Susac syndrome patients, six had active disease and roughly eight were in remission.

From germline, CDR1 is SGHDN and CDR2 FVKESK. After removal of 4 bases from V and 5 bases from J, the junction contained 16 bases not matched to a gene. The CDR3 extends over 17 amino acids. The TCR was taken from a human donor with Susac syndrome. V gene TRBV14 combines with J gene TRBJ2-5, with 7 bases aligning to TRBD1. Sequenced material: CD4+ T cells from PBMCs. For the CDR3, the DNA is TGTGCCAGCAGCCGAACCGGAAAGATGACAGGGTATGAGACCCAGTACTTC. This encodes CASSRTGKMTGYETQYF.